These 16 T cell receptor beta chains were all obtained from the same sample, sequenced in a study of blood T cell repertoires in COVID-19. Measured with immunoSEQ multiplex PCR; TCRdb has only the in-frame clones, and not every one. The table includes about 240,000 clones, roughly 76% detected once. The material sequenced was peripheral blood. These receptors were taken from a woman aged 80 or older with COVID-19, enrolled during active disease.

This clone was detected many times. The V and J genes are TRBV2 and TRBJ2-6, with 7 bases fitting TRBD1. V lost 8 bases and J lost 4; bases outside the gene matches: 8. CDR3 length: 15 amino acids. Germline V gives CDR1 SNHLY, CDR2 FYNNEI. The CDR3 DNA reads as TGTGCCAGCGCCTACGGACAGGCCGGGGCCAACGTCCTGACTTTC. Protein: CASAYGQAGANVLTF.

The chain uses TRBV6-1 and TRBJ2-2; D possibly corresponds to TRBD2 (6 bases). V lost 3 bases and J 0 bases, leaving 11 bases between the germline ends. CDR3 size: 16 residues. In germline, CDR1 is MNHNS, CDR2 SASEGT. In DNA form, the CDR3 reads TGTGCCAGCAGTGACACGGGACTCTCGAACACCGGGGAGCTGTTTTTT. The encoded protein is CASSDTGLSNTGELFF.

The chain links TRBV11-3 to TRBJ1-2; TRBD1 matches at 9 bases. CDR3 length equals 13 residues. Looked up from germline, CDR1 is SGHNT and CDR2 is YENEEA. V was clipped by 5 bases and J by 7 bases; unmatched bases: 5. The CDR3, as DNA: TGTGCCAGCAGCCTGAGGGACAGGGCTGGCTACACCTTC. Its protein is CASSLRDRAGYTF.

The chain employs TRBV3-1 (or the pseudogene TRBV3-2) and TRBJ1-5, with D possibly TRBD1 on 6 matching bases. Germline loops: CDR1 LGHDT, CDR2 YNNKEL (reference sequence). V was trimmed by 4 bases and J by 11 bases, leaving 24 bases between them. This CDR3 region has 16 residues. The DNA for the CDR3 is TGTGCCAGCAGCCTTAACACAGGGCCCCAGACTCCGGCCCAGCATTTT. Translated: CASSLNTGPQTPAQHF.

The V and J genes are TRBV7-2 and TRBJ1-2; D ambiguous. CDR1 SGHTA and CDR2 FQGNSA come from the germline V gene. Between the trimmed V and J ends, which lost 2 bases and 6 bases, there was a span of 16 bases. The CDR3 runs to 15 residues. The CDR3 spells CASSLSETLENGYTF. As DNA, the CDR3 is TGTGCCAGCAGCTTATCCGAAACGCTGGAGAATGGCTACACCTTC.

The chain recombines TRBV5-1 with TRBJ1-3; TRBD1 might be the D (5 bases). V lost 1 base and J lost 0, with 14 bases in between. The CDR3 is made up of 17 amino acids. From germline, CDR1 is SGHRS and CDR2 YFSETQ. CDR3 sequence: CASSLIPGGDSGNTIYF. DNA for the CDR3: TGCGCCAGCAGCTTGATCCCCGGGGGAGACTCTGGAAACACCATATATTTT.

The rearrangement joins TRBV5-1 to TRBJ2-5; 7 positions agree with TRBD1. Germline V gene data show CDR1 as SGHRS and CDR2 as YFSETQ. The CDR3 consists of 14 residues. The trim removed 8 bases at V and 3 bases at J, leaving 10 bases unmatched. The CDR3 bases are TGCGCCAGTTTTCGGGTCCAGGGGGAAGAGACCCAGTACTTC. Residues: CASFRVQGEETQYF. Variable domain in full (rest from reference TRBV5-1 and TRBJ2-5): KAGVTQTPRYLIKTRGQQVTLSCSPISGHRSVSWYQQTPGQGLQFLFEYFSETQRNKGNFPGRFSGRQFSNSRSEMNVSTLELGDSALYLCASFRVQGEETQYFGPGTRLLVL.

J is TRBJ2-7 and V is TRBV5-6, with 7 positions matching TRBD1. The CDR3 covers 15 residues. Per the germline V gene, CDR1 is SGHDT and CDR2 is YYEEEE. With V trimmed by 4 bases and J by 2 bases, 9 bases remained unmatched. CDR3 in amino acids: CASSLDRLVAYEQYF. Written as DNA, the CDR3 is TGTGCCAGCAGCCTGGACAGGTTGGTAGCCTACGAGCAGTACTTC.

This clone was observed a handful of times. The CDR3 nucleotides read TGCGCCAGCAGCTGGGACAGACATGGCTACACCTTC. Encoded protein: CASSWDRHGYTF. The rearrangement links TRBV5-1 to TRBJ1-2; 7 nucleotides match TRBD1. CDR1 is SGHRS and CDR2 is YFSETQ in the germline V gene. The CDR3 loop spans 12 amino acids. Trimming at V came to 3 bases and at J to 6 bases, leaving 2 bases not matched to a gene.

This clone was recorded a few times. The J gene is TRBJ1-1, the V gene TRBV4-1; 7 positions agree with TRBD1. The trim removed 1 base at V and 0 bases at J, leaving 5 bases unmatched. Germline assignment: CDR1 MGHRA and CDR2 YSYEKL. The CDR3 extends over 16 amino acids. This chain's CDR3 is CASSQVDRLMNTEAFF. The CDR3 coding sequence is TGCGCCAGCAGCCAAGTGGACAGGCTCATGAACACTGAAGCTTTCTTT.

The V gene is TRBV2, the J gene TRBJ2-4; weak D call: TRBD2 (6 bases). This CDR3 region has 15 residues. Trimming pared 7 bases from V and 0 bases from J, leaving 13 bases between. Germline V lookup: CDR1 SNHLY, CDR2 FYNNEI. This CDR3 reads CASIPGAVAKNIQYF. Written as DNA, the CDR3 is TGTGCCAGCATCCCGGGAGCCGTAGCCAAAAACATTCAGTACTTC.

The gene calls are TRBV5-1 and TRBJ2-3; 8 bases map to TRBD1. CDR3 size: 14 residues. Germline CDR1 reads SGHRS; CDR2 reads YFSETQ. The junction had 0 bases not matched to a gene; V was cut back by 0 bases and J by 3 bases. The CDR3 DNA sequence: TGCGCCAGCAGCTTGGGGACAGGGACAGATACGCAGTATTTT. Its translation: CASSLGTGTDTQYF.

The J gene is TRBJ1-4, the V gene TRBV27, with a weak D call TRBD1 (5 bases). The V end was cut by 6 bases, the J end by 5 bases, with 16 bases between. The CDR3 spans 15 residues. Germline loops: CDR1 MNHEY, CDR2 SMNVEV (reference sequence). The CDR3 loop is CASSGPGLNNEKLFF. The CDR3 DNA follows: TGTGCCAGCAGCGGACCGGGACTGAACAATGAAAAACTGTTTTTT.

The CDR3 region is CASSERGRDSPLHF. The CDR3 bases are TGTGCCAGCAGTGAAAGGGGCAGGGATTCACCCCTCCACTTT. This rearrangement joins TRBV2 to TRBJ1-6, with D maybe TRBD1 (5 bases). Germline V gene sequence: CDR1 SNHLY, CDR2 FYNNEI. CDR3 length: 14 residues. V was clipped by 2 bases and J by 8 bases, with 10 bases between them.

The chain has TRBV3-1 (or the pseudogene TRBV3-2) and TRBJ2-1; the match to TRBD2 covers 8 bases. CDR3 length equals 16 residues. From germline, CDR1 is LGHDT and CDR2 YNNKEL (reference sequence). The junction had 4 bases not matched to a gene; V was cut back by 3 bases and J by 0 bases. The chain's CDR3 is CASSHLLAVSYNEQFF. In DNA form, the CDR3 reads TGTGCCAGCAGCCACCTACTAGCGGTCTCCTACAATGAGCAGTTCTTC.

V is TRBV7-3 and J is TRBJ2-5; 8 positions match TRBD1. Germline V gene data show CDR1 as SGHTA and CDR2 as FQGTGA. V shed 2 bases and J 4 bases; nucleotides not matched to a gene: 3. CDR3 length equals 14 residues. The CDR3 nucleotides are TGTGCCAGCAGCTTACTAGGACAGGGAGAGACCCAGTACTTC. Translated, it gives CASSLLGQGETQYF.